These 25 T cell receptor beta chains originate from one sample sequenced in a study of cytomegalovirus exposure and HLA in healthy donors. The primer mix had 60 Vbeta and 13 Jbeta primers. Profiled with immunoSEQ multiplex PCR; TCRdb holds only in-frame clones, not every one. The sample gives around 110,000 clones, less than 80% of which show up once; over 8.5% is in the top ten. Sequencing input: PBMCs. These receptors were collected from a middle-aged woman in good health and CMV-seropositive.

This chain links TRBV19 with TRBJ1-5, with 9 bases aligning to TRBD1. The CDR3 has 15 amino acids. CDR1 is LNHDA, CDR2 SQIVND, per germline (reference sequence). The V and J ends lost 2 bases and 6 bases, in that order; junction bases with no gene match: 5. CDR3 coding DNA: TGTGCCAGTAGTATATCCGGGACAGGGACTCAGCCCCAGCATTTT. This codes for CASSISGTGTQPQHF.

There are a few counts of this clone. The chain links TRBV6-5 to TRBJ1-1; 9 positions match TRBD1. The V gene end was trimmed by 1 base and the J gene end by 5 bases; junction bases not matched to a gene: 8. The CDR3 totals 16 residues. The V gene's germline CDR1 is MNHEY and CDR2 SVGAGI. The CDR3 region is CASSYLGQGIGTEAFF. The CDR3 DNA sequence: TGTGCCAGCAGTTACTTGGGACAGGGCATTGGGACTGAAGCTTTCTTT.

The chain couples TRBV5-1 to TRBJ2-7, with 11 bases that match TRBD2. CDR1 is SGHRS, CDR2 YFSETQ, per germline. This CDR3 comprises 15 residues. Unmatched junction bases numbered 4, after V lost 3 bases and J lost 2 bases. Here the CDR3 reads CASSSTSGAAYEQYF. In DNA form, the CDR3 reads TGCGCCAGCAGCTCGACTAGCGGGGCCGCCTACGAGCAGTACTTC. Full variable domain (rest looked up from reference TRBV5-1 and TRBJ2-7): KAGVTQTPRYLIKTRGQQVTLSCSPISGHRSVSWYQQTPGQGLQFLFEYFSETQRNKGNFPGRFSGRQFSNSRSEMNVSTLELGDSALYLCASSSTSGAAYEQYFGPGTRLTVT.

This clone has just a few counts. The V and J genes are TRBV5-6 and TRBJ1-2; 8 bases align to TRBD1. This CDR3 contains 14 residues. Germline-derived CDR1 and CDR2 are SGHDT and YYEEEE. With V trimmed by 1 base and J by 9 bases, 8 bases remained unmatched. CDR3 DNA sequence: TGTGCCAGCAGCTTGTCGGGACAGGCACTGAGCTACACCTTC. The encoded protein is CASSLSGQALSYTF.

The sample holds a few counts of this clone. The genes are TRBV27 and TRBJ1-2; D gene ambiguous. This CDR3 is 14 amino acids long. Per germline, CDR1 MNHEY and CDR2 SMNVEV (reference sequence). V lost 0 bases, J lost 7 bases, and 12 bases lay in between. CDR3 residues: CASSLSPLPGGYTF. CDR3 nucleotides: TGTGCCAGCAGTTTATCTCCTCTTCCGGGTGGCTACACCTTC.

This rearrangement joins TRBV19 to TRBJ2-1; 14 bases are shared with TRBD2. After removal of 3 bases from V and 8 bases from J, the junction contained 3 bases not matched to a gene. The CDR3 has 15 amino acids. Germline assignment: CDR1 LNHDA and CDR2 SQIVND (reference sequence). The CDR3: CASSMTSGRVDEQFF. CDR3 sequence (DNA): TGTGCCAGTAGTATGACTAGCGGGAGGGTGGATGAGCAGTTCTTC.

This clone showed up just a few times. This CDR3 is CASSGSRQTTGELFF. CDR3 nucleotides: TGTGCCAGCAGTGGGTCGAGACAGACCACCGGGGAGCTGTTTTTT. V gene TRBV2 combines with J gene TRBJ2-2, with D perhaps matching TRBD1 (5 bases). V was trimmed by 4 bases and J by 4 bases, leaving 13 bases between them. The CDR3 is 15 amino acids. CDR1 is SNHLY, CDR2 FYNNEI, per germline.

The chain links TRBV15 to TRBJ1-1, with D possibly TRBD1 on 5 matching bases. The CDR3 extends over 13 amino acids. V shed 2 bases and J shed 4 bases, with 8 bases lying between them. Germline assignment: CDR1 LNHNV and CDR2 YYDKDF (reference sequence). The CDR3 coding sequence is TGTGCCACCAGCAGACAGGGAATCACTGAAGCTTTCTTT. It specifies CATSRQGITEAFF.

This rearrangement joins TRBV10-3 to TRBJ2-1, with a weak D call TRBD2 (7 bases). CDR3 length equals 14 residues. Germline CDR1 is ENHRY and CDR2 is SYGVKD. Deletions cut 0 bases from V and 13 bases from J, with 16 bases between. In nucleotides, the CDR3 is TGTGCCATCAGTGAGTCGGAGCGGGACAATAAACAGTTCTTC. The encoded protein is CAISESERDNKQFF.

The chain combines TRBV27 with TRBJ2-7, with a tentative D call TRBD1 (6 bases). Germline V lookup: CDR1 MNHEY, CDR2 SMNVEV (reference sequence). The CDR3 length is 14 residues. V lost 3 bases to trimming and J lost 2 bases, with 11 bases between them. This CDR3 is CASSLADSPYEQYF. In DNA form, the CDR3 reads TGTGCCAGCAGTTTGGCGGACAGTCCCTACGAGCAGTACTTC.

The V gene is TRBV7-2, the J gene TRBJ2-2; TRBD1 aligns across 8 bases. There are 16 residues in the CDR3. Germline loops: CDR1 SGHTA, CDR2 FQGNSA. The J segment lost 7 bases and the V segment lost 5 bases, leaving 12 bases of the junction unmatched. This CDR3 is CASSASAVRGRGELFF. The CDR3 nucleotides are TGTGCCAGCAGCGCAAGCGCGGTCAGGGGGCGCGGGGAGCTGTTTTTT.

In this sample, this clone turned up a few times. The J gene is TRBJ1-2, the V gene TRBV4-2; 8 nucleotides line up with TRBD1. The length of the CDR3 is 17 residues. In germline, CDR1 is LGHNA, CDR2 YNFKEQ. V lost 0 bases to trimming and J lost 6 bases; unmatched junction nucleotides: 12. CDR3 loop: CASSQDNLYGQGHGYTF. CDR3 coding DNA: TGTGCCAGCAGCCAAGATAATCTCTACGGACAGGGTCATGGCTACACCTTC.

This clone was recorded only once. Sequence at one end of the junction differs from germline and may be a read error. The chain couples TRBV7-7 to TRBJ2-3; 8 bases fit TRBD2. The CDR3 extends over 14 amino acids. Germline V lookup: CDR1 SSHAT, CDR2 FNYEAQ (reference sequence). The CDR3 spells CASSFGGRSDTQYF. CDR3 nucleotide sequence: TGTGCTAGCAGCTTCGGCGGGAGGTCAGATACGCAGTATTTT.

The V gene is TRBV29-1, the J gene TRBJ2-2; no firm D call. V shed 0 bases and J shed 4 bases, with 12 bases lying between them. Germline V gene sequence: CDR1 SQVTM, CDR2 ANQGSEA. The CDR3 length is 15 residues. CDR3 loop: CSVEESIEATGELFF. The DNA of the CDR3 is TGCAGCGTTGAAGAGTCGATTGAAGCCACCGGGGAGCTGTTTTTT.

A remark on this clone: Other DNA sequences from this sample encode an identical CDR3 as well. The V call is TRBV7-2, the J call TRBJ2-1, with a weak D call TRBD2 (6 bases). Germline V gives CDR1 SGHTA, CDR2 FQGNSA. The V gene lost 4 bases and the J gene lost 6 bases, with 10 bases spanning the gap. The CDR3 sequence is 13 residues long. DNA for the CDR3: TGTGCCAGCAGCTGGGGACTGCCCAATGAGCAGTTCTTC. Translated, it gives CASSWGLPNEQFF.

This clone was picked up a small number of times. The J gene is TRBJ2-1, the V gene TRBV9, with TRBD2 as a possible D gene (6 bases). Germline lookup yields CDR1 SGDLS and CDR2 YYNGEE. The CDR3 is 14 residues long. V was trimmed by 2 bases and J by 0 bases, leaving 6 bases between them. For the CDR3, the DNA is TGTGCCAGCAGCGTTAGCGGCTCCTACAATGAGCAGTTCTTC. Translation gives CASSVSGSYNEQFF.

This clone was seen a few times. The chain employs TRBV4-3 and TRBJ1-6; D possibly corresponds to TRBD1 (5 bases). The CDR3 contains 15 residues. Germline-derived CDR1 and CDR2 are LGHNA and YSLEER. The V end was cut by 5 bases, the J end by 7 bases, with 15 bases between. CDR3 nucleotides: TGCGCCAGCAGCTCCCGCGGGGGGGACAATTCACCCCTCCACTTT. Its translation: CASSSRGGDNSPLHF.

The rearrangement joins TRBV27 to TRBJ2-1, with unresolved D. CDR3 length equals 15 residues. The V end was cut by 6 bases, the J end by 0 bases, with 12 bases between. Germline V gene sequence: CDR1 MNHEY, CDR2 SMNVEV (reference sequence). DNA for the CDR3: TGTGCCAGCAGGCATCGTTTGAGCTCCTACAATGAGCAGTTCTTC. Translation gives CASRHRLSSYNEQFF.

The V call is TRBV28, the J call TRBJ1-1; D not certain. This CDR3 has 13 residues. Per germline, CDR1 MDHEN and CDR2 SYDVKM. Trimming removed 7 bases from V and 1 base from J, with 10 bases in between. CDR3: CASKQTANTEAFF. CDR3 nucleotides: TGTGCCAGCAAACAAACAGCGAACACTGAAGCTTTCTTT. Variable domain in full (rest from reference TRBV28 and TRBJ1-1): DVKVTQSSRYLVKRTGEKVFLECVQDMDHENMFWYRQDPGLGLRLIYFSYDVKMKEKGDIPEGYSVSREKKERFSLILESASTNQTSMYLCASKQTANTEAFFGQGTRLTVV.

This clone was detected only a few times. This chain connects TRBV6-1 to TRBJ2-7, with TRBD1 identical over 11 bases. Trimming took 4 bases from V and 2 from J; bases not matched to a gene: 13. Germline CDR1 is MNHNS and CDR2 is SASEGT. The CDR3 extends over 18 amino acids. The CDR3 coding sequence is TGTGCCAGCAGTGGAACCGGACAGGGGGCAGCGAAGCCCTACGAGCAGTACTTC. Protein product: CASSGTGQGAAKPYEQYF.

This chain joins TRBV5-1 and TRBJ2-5, with 8 bases fitting TRBD2. The CDR3 totals 14 residues. The V segment lost 0 bases and the J segment 4 bases; nucleotides outside the gene matches: 2. Germline CDR1 SGHRS, CDR2 YFSETQ. For the CDR3, the DNA is TGCGCCAGCAGCTTGGGGAGCGGGAGAGAGACCCAGTACTTC. It encodes CASSLGSGRETQYF.

This chain connects TRBV5-4 to TRBJ2-3, with 13 bases identical to TRBD2. V was pared by 4 bases and J by 2 bases, with 4 bases of the junction left unmatched. The germline V gene has CDR1 SGHNT and CDR2 YYREEE (reference sequence). The CDR3 contains 16 residues. In nucleotides, the CDR3 is TGTGCCAGCAGCCTGGGACTAGCGGGATTCACAGATACGCAGTATTTT. This encodes CASSLGLAGFTDTQYF.

This clone was detected only a few times. The chain recombines TRBV30 with TRBJ1-1; 9 bases fit TRBD1. The CDR3 contains 16 residues. Trimming took 5 bases from V and 6 from J; bases not matched to a gene: 16. Germline V gene lookup returns CDR1 GTSNPN and CDR2 SVGIG (reference sequence). The CDR3 sequence: CAWGRDRASEVAEAFF. Written as DNA, the CDR3 is TGTGCCTGGGGCCGGGACAGGGCCAGTGAGGTCGCTGAAGCTTTCTTT.

J is TRBJ2-3 and V is TRBV7-3; 8 nucleotides line up with TRBD2. The CDR3 has 14 residues. Germline loops: CDR1 SGHTA, CDR2 FQGTGA. V lost 5 bases, J lost 0 bases, and 1 base stayed unmatched. CDR3 in DNA: TGTGCCAGCAGCCCTAGCGGGAGCACAGATACGCAGTATTTT. This translates into CASSPSGSTDTQYF.

J is TRBJ1-4 and V is TRBV7-9; weak D call: TRBD1 (6 bases). The V gene's germline CDR1 is SEHNR and CDR2 FQNEAQ (reference sequence). CDR3 length equals 15 residues. V lost 3 bases to trimming and J lost 7 bases, with 15 bases between them. CDR3 sequence: CASSLNGGLGEKLFF. In DNA form, the CDR3 reads TGTGCCAGCAGCTTGAACGGGGGGCTGGGTGAAAAACTGTTTTTT.